This T cell receptor (beta chain) was retrieved from a study of blood T cell repertoires in COVID-19. This clone appeared once. Only in-frame clones appear in the TCRdb table, and some are missing; sequencing was by immunoSEQ multiplex PCR. The sample has 63,000 or so clones, 88% seen once. CDR3 length: 16 amino acids. Germline-derived CDR1 and CDR2 are SGHRS and YFSETQ. V shed 4 bases, J shed 10 bases, and the junction held 18 bases outside the gene matches. The sequence came from a human donor in a cohort sampled during active COVID-19. The rearrangement uses TRBV5-1 and TRBJ1-1, with 8 positions matching TRBD1. The specimen was peripheral blood. The CDR3 coding sequence is TGCGCCAGCAGCGGGGGACAGGTGGAACGGGGTCGGACAGCTTTCTTT. Translation gives CASSGGQVERGRTAFF.